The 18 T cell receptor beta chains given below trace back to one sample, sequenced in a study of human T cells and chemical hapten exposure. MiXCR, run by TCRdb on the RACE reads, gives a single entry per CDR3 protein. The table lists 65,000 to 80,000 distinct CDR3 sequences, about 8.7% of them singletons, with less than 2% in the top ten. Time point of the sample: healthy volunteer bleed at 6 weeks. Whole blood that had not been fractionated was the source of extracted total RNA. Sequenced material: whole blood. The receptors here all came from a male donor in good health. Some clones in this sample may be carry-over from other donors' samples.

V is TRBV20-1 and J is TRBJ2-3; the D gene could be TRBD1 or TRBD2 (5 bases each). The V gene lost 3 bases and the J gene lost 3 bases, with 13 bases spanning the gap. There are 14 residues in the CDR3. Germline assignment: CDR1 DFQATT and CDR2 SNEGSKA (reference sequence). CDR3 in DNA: TGCAGTGCTAGTTCTCAGGGCGGGACAGATACGCAGTATTTT. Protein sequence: CSASSQGGTDTQYF.

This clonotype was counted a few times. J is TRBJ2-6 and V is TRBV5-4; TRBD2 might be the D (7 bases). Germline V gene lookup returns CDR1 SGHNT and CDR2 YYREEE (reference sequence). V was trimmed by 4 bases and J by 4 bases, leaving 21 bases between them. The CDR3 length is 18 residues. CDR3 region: CASSLFAGAGEGANVLTF. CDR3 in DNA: TGTGCCAGCAGCCTATTCGCGGGGGCCGGGGAGGGGGCCAACGTCCTGACTTTC.

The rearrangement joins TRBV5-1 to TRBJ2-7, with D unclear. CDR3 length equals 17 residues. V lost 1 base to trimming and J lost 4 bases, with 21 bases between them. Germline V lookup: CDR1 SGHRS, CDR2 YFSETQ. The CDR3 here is CASSLKGRLGVGYEQYF. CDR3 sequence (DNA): TGCGCCAGCAGCTTGAAGGGCCGTCTTGGGGTCGGATACGAGCAGTACTTC. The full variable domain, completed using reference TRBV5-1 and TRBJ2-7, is KAGVTQTPRYLIKTRGQQVTLSCSPISGHRSVSWYQQTPGQGLQFLFEYFSETQRNKGNFPGRFSGRQFSNSRSEMNVSTLELGDSALYLCASSLKGRLGVGYEQYFGPGTRLTVT.

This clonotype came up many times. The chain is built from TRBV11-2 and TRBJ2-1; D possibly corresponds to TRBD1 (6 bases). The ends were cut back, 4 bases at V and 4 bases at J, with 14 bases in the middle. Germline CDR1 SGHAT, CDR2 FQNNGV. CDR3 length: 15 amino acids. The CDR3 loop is CASSSSAGVYNEQFF. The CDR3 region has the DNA TGTGCCAGCAGCTCGTCGGCAGGGGTGTACAATGAGCAGTTCTTC.

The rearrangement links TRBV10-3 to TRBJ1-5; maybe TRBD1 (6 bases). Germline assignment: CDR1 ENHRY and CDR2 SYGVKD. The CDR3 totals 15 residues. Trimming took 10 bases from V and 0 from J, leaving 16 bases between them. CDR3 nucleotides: TGTGCCACCCGGACAGATACAAATAGCAATCAGCCCCAGCATTTT. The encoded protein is CATRTDTNSNQPQHF.

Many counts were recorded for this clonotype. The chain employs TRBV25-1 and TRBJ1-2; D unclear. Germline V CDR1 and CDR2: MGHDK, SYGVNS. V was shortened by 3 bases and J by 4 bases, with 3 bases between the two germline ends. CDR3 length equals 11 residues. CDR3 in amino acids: CASSEAYGYTF. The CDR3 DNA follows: TGTGCCAGCAGTGAGGCCTATGGCTACACCTTC.

The CDR3 protein is CASSESGTGVSPLHF. CDR3 DNA: TGTGCCAGCAGTGAATCCGGGACAGGGGTTTCACCCCTCCACTTT. The J gene is TRBJ1-6, the V gene TRBV25-1; TRBD1 matches at 10 bases. J gave up 9 bases and V 1 base, and 3 bases lay outside the gene matches. The CDR3 runs 15 residues. Germline CDR1 and CDR2: MGHDK and SYGVNS. The full variable domain, completed using reference TRBV25-1 and TRBJ1-6, is EADIYQTPRYLVIGTGKKITLECSQTMGHDKMYWYQQDPGMELHLIHYSYGVNSTEKGDLSSESTVSRIRTEHFPLTLESARPSHTSQYLCASSESGTGVSPLHFGNGTRLTVT.

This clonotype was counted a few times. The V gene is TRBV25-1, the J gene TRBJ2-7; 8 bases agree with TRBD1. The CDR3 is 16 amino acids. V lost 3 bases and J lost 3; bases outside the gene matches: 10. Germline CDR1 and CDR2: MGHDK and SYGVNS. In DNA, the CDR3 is TGTGCCAGCAGTGACTATCGGACAGGGCAAATCTACGAGCAGTACTTC. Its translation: CASSDYRTGQIYEQYF.

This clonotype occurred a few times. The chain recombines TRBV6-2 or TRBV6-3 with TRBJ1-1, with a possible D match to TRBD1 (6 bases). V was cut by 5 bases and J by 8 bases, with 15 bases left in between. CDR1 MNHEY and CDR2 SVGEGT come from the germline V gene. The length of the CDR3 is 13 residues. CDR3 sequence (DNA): TGTGCCAGCAGTCCGACGGGACACCCGGAAGCTTTCTTT. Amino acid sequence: CASSPTGHPEAFF.

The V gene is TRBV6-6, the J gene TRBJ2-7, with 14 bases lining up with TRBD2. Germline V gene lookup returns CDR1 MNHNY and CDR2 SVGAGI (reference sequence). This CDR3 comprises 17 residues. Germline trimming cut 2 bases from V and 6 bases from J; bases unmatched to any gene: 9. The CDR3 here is CASSYHGTSGSSAEQYF. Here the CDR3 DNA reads TGTGCCAGCAGTTACCACGGGACTAGCGGGAGCAGCGCCGAGCAGTACTTC.

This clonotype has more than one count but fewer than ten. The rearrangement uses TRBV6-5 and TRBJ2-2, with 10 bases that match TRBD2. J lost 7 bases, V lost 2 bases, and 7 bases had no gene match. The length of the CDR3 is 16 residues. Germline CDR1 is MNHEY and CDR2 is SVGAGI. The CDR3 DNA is TGTGCCAGCAGTTACGCGCTTCTAGCGGGAGTCGGGGAGCTGTTTTTT. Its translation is CASSYALLAGVGELFF.

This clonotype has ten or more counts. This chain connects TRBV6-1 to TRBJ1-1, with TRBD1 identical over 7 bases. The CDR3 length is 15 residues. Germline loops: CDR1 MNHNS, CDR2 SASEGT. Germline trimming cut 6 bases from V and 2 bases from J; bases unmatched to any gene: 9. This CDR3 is CASRGDRAPNTEAFF. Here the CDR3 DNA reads TGTGCCAGCAGGGGCGACAGGGCCCCTAACACTGAAGCTTTCTTT.

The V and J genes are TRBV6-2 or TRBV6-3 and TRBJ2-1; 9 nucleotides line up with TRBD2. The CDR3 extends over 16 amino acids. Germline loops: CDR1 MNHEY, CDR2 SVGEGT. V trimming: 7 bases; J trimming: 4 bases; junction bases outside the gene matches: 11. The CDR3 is CASTPSGGLPYNEQFF. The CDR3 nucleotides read TGTGCCAGCACCCCCAGCGGGGGGTTACCTTACAATGAGCAGTTCTTC.

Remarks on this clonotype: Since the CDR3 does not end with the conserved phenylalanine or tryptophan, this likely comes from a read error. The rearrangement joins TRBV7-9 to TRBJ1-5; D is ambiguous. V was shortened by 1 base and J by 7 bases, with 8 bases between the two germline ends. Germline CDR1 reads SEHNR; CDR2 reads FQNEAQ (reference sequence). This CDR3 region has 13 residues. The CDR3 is CASSLVEGQPQHS. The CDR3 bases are TGTGCCAGCAGCTTAGTGGAGGGACAGCCCCAGCATTCT.

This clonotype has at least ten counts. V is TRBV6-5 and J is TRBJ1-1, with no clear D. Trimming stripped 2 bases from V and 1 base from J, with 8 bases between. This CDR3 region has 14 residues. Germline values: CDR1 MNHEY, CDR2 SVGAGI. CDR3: CASSYRGGNTEAFF. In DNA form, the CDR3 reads TGTGCCAGCAGTTACCGGGGAGGGAACACTGAAGCTTTCTTT.

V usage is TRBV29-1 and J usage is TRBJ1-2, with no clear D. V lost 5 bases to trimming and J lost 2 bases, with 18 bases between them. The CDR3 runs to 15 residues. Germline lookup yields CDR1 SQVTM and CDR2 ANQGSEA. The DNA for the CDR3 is TGCAGCGTTAGTATTTTAGGATCGGAGAACTATGGCTACACCTTC. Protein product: CSVSILGSENYGYTF. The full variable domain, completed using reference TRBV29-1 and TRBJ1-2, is SAVISQKPSRDICQRGTSLTIQCQVDSQVTMMFWYRQQPGQSLTLIATANQGSEATYESGFVIDKFPISRPNLTFSTLTVSNMSPEDSSIYLCSVSILGSENYGYTFGSGTRLTVV.

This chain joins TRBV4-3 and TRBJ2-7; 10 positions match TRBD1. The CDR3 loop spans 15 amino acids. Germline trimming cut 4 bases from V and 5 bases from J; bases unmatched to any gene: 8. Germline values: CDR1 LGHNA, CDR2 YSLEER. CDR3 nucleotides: TGCGCCAGCAGCCCAGGGACAGGGGTTTCCGACGAGCAGTACTTC. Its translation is CASSPGTGVSDEQYF.

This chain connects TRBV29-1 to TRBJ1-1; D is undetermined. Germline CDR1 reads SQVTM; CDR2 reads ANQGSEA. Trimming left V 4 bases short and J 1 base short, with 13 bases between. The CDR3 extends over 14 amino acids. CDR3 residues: CSVVGPGKNTEAFF. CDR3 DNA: TGCAGCGTTGTGGGTCCGGGGAAGAACACTGAAGCTTTCTTT. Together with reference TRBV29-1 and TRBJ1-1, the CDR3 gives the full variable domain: SAVISQKPSRDICQRGTSLTIQCQVDSQVTMMFWYRQQPGQSLTLIATANQGSEATYESGFVIDKFPISRPNLTFSTLTVSNMSPEDSSIYLCSVVGPGKNTEAFFGQGTRLTVV.